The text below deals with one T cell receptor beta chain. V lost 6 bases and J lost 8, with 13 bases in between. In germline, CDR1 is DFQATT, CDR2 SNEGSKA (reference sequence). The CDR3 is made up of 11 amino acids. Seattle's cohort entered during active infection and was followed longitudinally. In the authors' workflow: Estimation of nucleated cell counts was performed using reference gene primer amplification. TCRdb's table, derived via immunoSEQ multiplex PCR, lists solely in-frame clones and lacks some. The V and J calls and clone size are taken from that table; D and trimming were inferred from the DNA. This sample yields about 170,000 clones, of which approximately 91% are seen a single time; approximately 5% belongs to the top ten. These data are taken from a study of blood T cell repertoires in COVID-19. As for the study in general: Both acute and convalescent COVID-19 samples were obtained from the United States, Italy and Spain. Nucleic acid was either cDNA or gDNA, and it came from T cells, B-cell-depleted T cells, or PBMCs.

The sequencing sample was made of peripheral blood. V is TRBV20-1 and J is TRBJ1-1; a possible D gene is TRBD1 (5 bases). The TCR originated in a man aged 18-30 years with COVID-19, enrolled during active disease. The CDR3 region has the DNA TGCAGTGCCGAGACGACAGACGAAGCTTTCTTT. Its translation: CSAETTDEAFF.